The 23 T cell receptor beta chains reported below all come from one sample, sequenced in a study of OX40 agonist ivuxolimab in advanced cancers. Assay: immunoSEQ multiplex PCR; the TCRdb copy retains only in-frame clones and omits some. The table includes about 18,000 clones, roughly 88% detected once. The specimen comprised CD4+ or CD8+ T cells sorted from blood, sampled in a trial of the OX40 agonist ivuxolimab. Source of these receptors: an adult with an advanced solid tumor such as melanoma, head and neck, liver or kidney cancer.

The V gene is TRBV27, the J gene TRBJ2-5; D might be TRBD1 (6 bases). The V end was cut by 8 bases, the J end by 0 bases, with 13 bases between. Germline CDR1 MNHEY, CDR2 SMNVEV (reference sequence). The CDR3 runs to 14 residues. CDR3 residues: CASRDTLYQETQYF. CDR3 bases: TGTGCCAGCCGGGACACCTTGTACCAAGAGACCCAGTACTTC.

This clone appeared once. CDR3 DNA: TGTGCCAGCAGTTATTTACTAGCGGGAGGCGACCAGTTCTTC. It encodes CASSYLLAGGDQFF. The rearrangement links TRBV6-5 to TRBJ2-1; 12 nucleotides line up with TRBD2. Unmatched junction bases numbered 7, after V lost 3 bases and J lost 13 bases. There are 14 residues in the CDR3. In germline, CDR1 is MNHEY, CDR2 SVGAGI.

In its sample, this clone was seen a few times. The rearrangement uses TRBV9 and TRBJ2-1; D not resolved. Germline loops: CDR1 SGDLS, CDR2 YYNGEE. This CDR3 spans 16 amino acids. V was cut by 0 bases and J by 0 bases, with 10 bases left in between. The CDR3 spells CASSVETVPSYNEQFF. The CDR3 bases are TGTGCCAGCAGCGTAGAGACTGTCCCCTCCTACAATGAGCAGTTCTTC.

The chain couples TRBV30 to TRBJ2-7; no clear D. Germline assignment: CDR1 GTSNPN and CDR2 SVGIG (reference sequence). The CDR3 runs to 14 residues. Between the trimmed V and J ends, which lost 2 bases and 2 bases, there was a span of 13 bases. The chain's CDR3 is CAWSPSLSPYEQYF. Written as DNA, the CDR3 is TGTGCCTGGAGTCCCTCCCTTTCGCCCTACGAGCAGTACTTC.

The genes are TRBV4-1 and TRBJ2-7; weak D call: TRBD2 (7 bases). The V gene lost 4 bases and the J gene lost 5 bases, with 15 bases spanning the gap. Germline CDR1 is MGHRA and CDR2 is YSYEKL. CDR3 length: 14 residues. The CDR3 nucleotides read TGCGCCAGCAGCCTGGGAGGGGAGGGGGACGAGCAGTACTTC. Translating gives CASSLGGEGDEQYF.

V and J are TRBV20-1 and TRBJ1-1; D gene uncertain. Germline CDR1 and CDR2: DFQATT and SNEGSKA (reference sequence). The CDR3 runs 11 residues. CDR3 protein: CRAGRDTEAFF. The CDR3 bases are TGCAGAGCCGGACGGGACACTGAAGCTTTCTTT.

The CDR3 DNA is TGCGCCAGCAGCCAGCCCGGGACAGGATACAATGAGCAGTTCTTC. The encoded protein is CASSQPGTGYNEQFF. V and J are TRBV4-3 and TRBJ2-1; 8 positions agree with TRBD1. In germline, CDR1 is LGHNA, CDR2 YSLEER. The V segment lost 3 bases and the J segment 4 bases; nucleotides outside the gene matches: 5. The CDR3 is made up of 15 amino acids.

This chain joins TRBV7-9 and TRBJ2-1; D is uncertain. Trimming removed 2 bases from V and 9 bases from J, with 8 bases in between. This CDR3 is 12 amino acids long. Germline V gene lookup returns CDR1 SEHNR and CDR2 FQNEAQ (reference sequence). The CDR3 DNA sequence: TGTGCCAGCAGCTTAAATCCCCCTGAGCAGTTCTTC. Translation gives CASSLNPPEQFF. Full variable domain (missing parts from reference TRBV7-9 and TRBJ2-1): DTGVSQNPRHKITKRGQNVTFRCDPISEHNRLYWYRQTLGQGPEFLTYFQNEAQLEKSRLLSDRFSAERPKGSFSTLEIQRTEQGDSAMYLCASSLNPPEQFFGPGTRLTVL.

The V call is TRBV5-4, the J call TRBJ2-2, with a tentative D call TRBD1 (7 bases). The CDR3 runs to 16 residues. Germline V gives CDR1 SGHNT, CDR2 YYREEE (reference sequence). V lost 3 bases, J lost 5 bases, and 17 bases lay in between. CDR3 protein: CASSSLGGGATGELFF. The CDR3, as DNA: TGTGCCAGCAGCTCCTTAGGAGGGGGCGCAACCGGGGAGCTGTTTTTT.

CDR3 in amino acids: CASSYSPFGDTQYF. For the CDR3, the DNA is TGTGCCAGCAGTTACTCGCCTTTTGGGGATACGCAGTATTTT. The genes are TRBV6-5 and TRBJ2-3, with D hard to call. The germline V gene encodes CDR1 MNHEY and CDR2 SVGAGI. The CDR3 length is 14 residues. V was trimmed by 0 bases and J by 6 bases, leaving 10 bases between them.

This chain joins TRBV7-9 and TRBJ2-1; tentative D call: TRBD2 (6 bases). V lost 4 bases, J lost 3 bases, and 10 bases lay in between. There are 14 residues in the CDR3. Germline V CDR1 and CDR2: SEHNR, FQNEAQ (reference sequence). The CDR3 nucleotides read TGTGCCAGCAGCTCCCTTAGCGGCTACAATGAGCAGTTCTTC. As protein: CASSSLSGYNEQFF. The full variable domain, completed using reference TRBV7-9 and TRBJ2-1, is DTGVSQNPRHKITKRGQNVTFRCDPISEHNRLYWYRQTLGQGPEFLTYFQNEAQLEKSRLLSDRFSAERPKGSFSTLEIQRTEQGDSAMYLCASSSLSGYNEQFFGPGTRLTVL.

J is TRBJ2-7 and V is TRBV27; D possibly uses TRBD1 or TRBD2 (5 bases each). Per the germline V gene, CDR1 is MNHEY and CDR2 is SMNVEV (reference sequence). There are 15 residues in the CDR3. V was pared by 0 bases and J by 2 bases, with 11 bases between. CDR3: CASSLSGTATYEQYF. CDR3 nucleotide sequence: TGTGCCAGCAGTTTATCGGGGACGGCGACCTACGAGCAGTACTTC.

This clone was seen once. The rearrangement uses TRBV5-4 and TRBJ2-7, with 10 bases identical to TRBD2. CDR1 SGHNT and CDR2 YYREEE come from the germline V gene (reference sequence). The CDR3 is made up of 14 amino acids. The V gene end was trimmed by 1 base and the J gene end by 6 bases; junction bases not matched to a gene: 4. The chain's CDR3 is CASSLRTSGSEQYF. The CDR3 nucleotides read TGTGCCAGCAGCTTGCGGACTAGCGGATCCGAGCAGTACTTC.

The rearrangement uses TRBV9 and TRBJ2-3; 7 bases fit TRBD2. Unmatched junction bases numbered 4, after V lost 0 bases and J lost 0 bases. Germline lookup yields CDR1 SGDLS and CDR2 YYNGEE. This CDR3 is 16 amino acids long. The CDR3 protein is CASSVGWRESTDTQYF. In nucleotides, the CDR3 is TGTGCCAGCAGCGTAGGTTGGCGGGAGAGCACAGATACGCAGTATTTT. Supplemented by reference TRBV9 and TRBJ2-3, the full variable domain reads DSGVTQTPKHLITATGQRVTLRCSPRSGDLSVYWYQQSLDQGLQFLIQYYNGEERAKGNILERFSAQQFPDLHSELNLSSLELGDSALYFCASSVGWRESTDTQYFGPGTRLTVL.

Remarks on this clone: An end of the junction does not agree with germline; a read error may underlie this. The chain employs TRBV7-7 and TRBJ2-2; D might be TRBD1 or TRBD2, each matching 5 bases. CDR3 length: 17 residues. Germline loops: CDR1 SSHAT, CDR2 FNYEAQ (reference sequence). In DNA form, the CDR3 reads TGTGCTAGCAGCTTAGGGGTCGCAGGTGGGGGCACCGGGGAGCTGTTTTTT. This encodes CASSLGVAGGGTGELFF.

This chain connects TRBV4-1 to TRBJ2-1, with TRBD2 matching over 7 bases. There are 16 residues in the CDR3. The germline V gene has CDR1 MGHRA and CDR2 YSYEKL. V lost 6 bases and J lost 0; bases outside the gene matches: 8. CDR3 sequence reads: CASRSSGDSSYNEQFF. DNA of the CDR3: TGCGCCAGCAGATCTAGCGGAGACTCCTCCTACAATGAGCAGTTCTTC.

This clone is termed medium-sized (0.01 to 0.1%). V gene TRBV5-5 combines with J gene TRBJ1-5; D is uncertain. The germline V gene has CDR1 SGHKS and CDR2 YYEKEE (reference sequence). CDR3 size: 15 residues. Trimming shortened V by 0 bases and J by 4 bases, and 11 bases separated the two germline ends. CDR3 DNA: TGTGCCAGCAGCTTGGTTTGGGATCAGAATCAGCCCCAGCATTTT. Protein sequence: CASSLVWDQNQPQHF.

The chain employs TRBV9 and TRBJ2-3, with 7 positions matching TRBD1. V lost 2 bases and J lost 0; bases outside the gene matches: 6. Germline CDR1 reads SGDLS; CDR2 reads YYNGEE. This CDR3 has 16 residues. The DNA of the CDR3 is TGTGCCAGCAGCGTTCGACCGGGACAGAGCACAGATACGCAGTATTTT. Its protein product is CASSVRPGQSTDTQYF.

The chain combines TRBV7-2 with TRBJ1-1; D call uncertain. V lost 0 bases to trimming and J lost 1 base, with 15 bases between them. This CDR3 is 17 amino acids long. In germline, CDR1 is SGHTA, CDR2 FQGNSA. The CDR3 spells CASSLASPTDSNTEAFF. The CDR3 DNA sequence: TGTGCCAGCAGCTTAGCTAGCCCAACGGATTCGAACACTGAAGCTTTCTTT.

The count of this clone is one. The chain links TRBV9 to TRBJ2-7; 7 nucleotides line up with TRBD2. The germline CDR1 and CDR2 sequences are SGDLS and YYNGEE. J was trimmed by 0 bases and V by 2 bases; bases with no gene match: 2. This CDR3 has 14 residues. The CDR3 loop reads CASSVSGGSYEQYF. The DNA of the CDR3 is TGTGCCAGCAGCGTCTCGGGAGGCTCCTACGAGCAGTACTTC.

The rearrangement links TRBV6-4 to TRBJ2-7, with 8 bases identical to TRBD1. The CDR3 runs 15 residues. The germline gives CDR1 MRHNA, CDR2 SNTAGT. The trim removed 3 bases at V and 1 base at J, leaving 5 bases unmatched. DNA of the CDR3: TGTGCCAGCAGTGAGAGGCAGGGGGCTTCCTACGAGCAGTACTTC. Its protein product is CASSERQGASYEQYF.

This chain uses TRBV11-2 with TRBJ1-2; 10 bases fit TRBD1. Per the germline V gene, CDR1 is SGHAT and CDR2 is FQNNGV. V lost 5 bases and J lost 4; bases outside the gene matches: 10. This CDR3 comprises 16 residues. CDR3 sequence reads: CASSPWDRGFLYGYTF. CDR3 in DNA: TGTGCCAGCAGCCCCTGGGACAGGGGATTCCTCTATGGCTACACCTTC.

This clone was seen only once. This chain uses TRBV27 with TRBJ2-1; TRBD2 matches 11 bases. This CDR3 has 15 residues. The V and J ends lost 7 bases and 2 bases, in that order; junction bases with no gene match: 4. Germline V lookup: CDR1 MNHEY, CDR2 SMNVEV (reference sequence). CDR3 sequence: CASTVAGGPYNEQFF. The CDR3 bases are TGTGCCAGCACCGTAGCGGGAGGGCCCTACAATGAGCAGTTCTTC.